The 20 T cell receptor beta chains in this list originate from one sample, sequenced in a study of blood T cell repertoires in COVID-19. Profiled with immunoSEQ multiplex PCR; TCRdb holds only in-frame clones, not every one. The sample carries roughly 76,000 clones, 91% recorded once. Sequencing was performed on peripheral blood. The receptors shown here come from an older woman with active COVID-19.

This clone was seen a few times. The chain links TRBV4-2 to TRBJ2-7; a weak D match, TRBD2 (6 bases). The V and J ends lost 0 bases and 0 bases respectively, with 18 bases between them. Germline assignment: CDR1 LGHNA and CDR2 YNFKEQ. The CDR3 has 18 amino acids. DNA for the CDR3: TGTGCCAGCAGCCAAGAACCCAGTCCTAGCGAAAGCTCCTACGAGCAGTACTTC. It translates to CASSQEPSPSESSYEQYF.

V usage is TRBV6-5 and J usage is TRBJ1-2; 7 bases align to TRBD1. The CDR3 length is 15 residues. The V segment lost 0 bases and the J segment 2 bases; nucleotides outside the gene matches: 3. Germline loops: CDR1 MNHEY, CDR2 SVGAGI. Written as DNA, the CDR3 is TGTGCCAGCAGTTACTCGAGGGGGCCGAACTATGGCTACACCTTC. Protein product: CASSYSRGPNYGYTF.

This clone was detected a few times. The chain is built from TRBV2 and TRBJ2-5; D ambiguous. The CDR3 runs to 12 residues. V was trimmed by 5 bases and J by 5 bases, leaving 9 bases between them. Germline assignment: CDR1 SNHLY and CDR2 FYNNEI. The CDR3 DNA reads TGTGCCAGCAGTACTATCGGGGAGACCCAGTACTTC. Protein: CASSTIGETQYF.

The rearrangement joins TRBV19 to TRBJ1-5, with 10 bases fitting TRBD1. After removal of 10 bases from V and 5 bases from J, the junction contained 11 bases not matched to a gene. Looked up from germline, CDR1 is LNHDA and CDR2 is SQIVND (reference sequence). This CDR3 contains 15 residues. The CDR3 DNA follows: TGTGCCACCCAAGACAGGGGGCTTGGCGATCAGCCCCAGCATTTT. Translation gives CATQDRGLGDQPQHF. Based on the CDR3 plus reference TRBV19 and TRBJ1-5, the full variable domain is DGGITQSPKYLFRKEGQNVTLSCEQNLNHDAMYWYRQDPGQGLRLIYYSQIVNDFQKGDIAEGYSVSREKKESFPLTVTSAQKNPTAFYLCATQDRGLGDQPQHFGDGTRLSIL.

The V and J genes are TRBV27 and TRBJ2-1; 9 bases align to TRBD1. This CDR3 spans 14 amino acids. Germline V CDR1 and CDR2: MNHEY, SMNVEV (reference sequence). V shed 4 bases and J 9 bases; nucleotides not matched to a gene: 7. CDR3 DNA: TGTGCCAGCAGTTCAGGTGTGACAGGGGGTGAGCAGTTCTTC. Residues: CASSSGVTGGEQFF.

The rearrangement uses TRBV18 and TRBJ2-5; TRBD2 is a possible D gene (6 bases). Trimming took off 5 bases at V and 2 bases at J, with 12 bases between the two ends. The CDR3 spans 14 residues. The V gene's germline CDR1 is KGHSH and CDR2 LQKENI. The CDR3 sequence: CASSMVAGQETQYF. In DNA form, the CDR3 reads TGTGCCAGCTCAATGGTTGCGGGGCAAGAGACCCAGTACTTC.

CDR3 residues: CASSPYRGQETQYF. CDR3 nucleotide sequence: TGTGCCAGCAGCCCCTACAGGGGCCAAGAGACCCAGTACTTC. This rearrangement joins TRBV2 to TRBJ2-5; 7 bases line up with TRBD1. Per the germline V gene, CDR1 is SNHLY and CDR2 is FYNNEI. Trimming cost V 6 bases and J 1 base; bases outside gene matches: 5. The CDR3 contains 14 residues.

The chain combines TRBV21-1 with TRBJ2-7; TRBD1 is taken as the D call from the table, unchecked against the DNA. TRBV21-1 is labeled a pseudogene. The CDR3 has 15 amino acids. The DNA for the CDR3 is TGTGCCAGCAGCGTTAACAGGGATGGGTGCTACGAGCAGTACTTC. Translating gives CASSVNRDGCYEQYF.

The CDR3 coding sequence is TGTGCCAGCAGTGAAAACAGCGGGAGTATGGGGCGTTTGGCCAAAAACATTCAGTACTTC. Encoded protein: CASSENSGSMGRLAKNIQYF. The chain combines TRBV6-1 with TRBJ2-4, with 8 bases that match TRBD2. J was trimmed by 1 base and V by 2 bases; bases with no gene match: 16. The V gene's germline CDR1 is MNHNS and CDR2 SASEGT. The CDR3 has 20 residues.

V usage is TRBV12-3 or TRBV12-4 and J usage is TRBJ1-6, with D uncertain. CDR3 length: 12 residues. The germline V and J ends were trimmed by 3 bases and 14 bases, with 11 bases remaining between them. CDR3 coding DNA: TGTGCCAGCAGTTTGGAGTTTTTATCCCTCCACTTT. Amino acids: CASSLEFLSLHF.

The rearrangement uses TRBV6-5 and TRBJ2-7, with 9 bases aligning to TRBD1. Germline loops: CDR1 MNHEY, CDR2 SVGAGI. The length of the CDR3 is 12 residues. Trimming cost V 8 bases and J 2 bases; bases outside gene matches: 1. The CDR3 DNA reads TGTGCCAGCCGGACAGGGGCCTACGAGCAGTACTTC. It is translated as CASRTGAYEQYF.

The chain uses TRBV7-9 and TRBJ1-1, with 9 nucleotides matching TRBD1. Germline CDR1 is SEHNR and CDR2 is FQNEAQ (reference sequence). Trimming at V came to 6 bases and at J to 10 bases, leaving 15 bases not matched to a gene. This CDR3 is 15 amino acids long. This chain's CDR3 is CASRLTGGLDGGAFF. CDR3 nucleotides: TGTGCCAGCAGATTAACAGGGGGCCTCGATGGGGGAGCTTTCTTT.

The J gene is TRBJ2-3, the V gene TRBV7-2, with D possibly TRBD2 on 6 matching bases. V dropped 4 bases and J dropped 7 bases, with 12 bases sitting between them. Per germline, CDR1 SGHTA and CDR2 FQGNSA. This CDR3 has 13 amino acids. CDR3 nucleotide sequence: TGTGCCAGCAGCTCCTTTCGGGGGAATACGCAGTATTTT. This gives the protein CASSSFRGNTQYF.

The genes are TRBV7-8 and TRBJ2-1; 14 nucleotides match TRBD2. This CDR3 comprises 16 residues. The V gene's germline CDR1 is SGHVS and CDR2 FQNEAQ. Losses at the gene ends were 5 bases for V and 9 bases for J; bases not matched to a gene: 9. CDR3 sequence (DNA): TGTGCCAGCAGCCCCCAGACTAGCGGGAGGGGGTTTGAGCAGTTCTTC. Translation: CASSPQTSGRGFEQFF.

In its sample, this clone was seen once. V and J are TRBV7-2 and TRBJ2-1; D unresolved. This CDR3 has 12 amino acids. Between the trimmed V and J ends, which lost 3 bases and 4 bases, there was a span of 4 bases. Germline V CDR1 and CDR2: SGHTA, FQGNSA. The CDR3 DNA sequence: TGTGCCAGCAGCTTCTTATACAATGAGCAGTTCTTC. Translating it yields CASSFLYNEQFF.

The CDR3 nucleotides read TGCAGTGCTACCCTTCGGGGTGAGCAGTTCTTC. This encodes CSATLRGEQFF. This chain joins TRBV20-1 and TRBJ2-1; tentatively, D is TRBD2 (5 bases). V was shortened by 4 bases and J by 9 bases, with 10 bases between the two germline ends. This CDR3 comprises 11 residues. From germline, CDR1 is DFQATT and CDR2 SNEGSKA (reference sequence).

This sequence joins TRBV30 and TRBJ2-2; D ambiguous. CDR1 and CDR2 (germline): GTSNPN, SVGIG (reference sequence). Between the trimmed V and J ends, which lost 3 bases and 3 bases, there was a span of 11 bases. CDR3 length equals 14 residues. CDR3 nucleotide sequence: TGTGCCTGGAGATTACAGCTTTACACCGGGGAGCTGTTTTTT. It translates to CAWRLQLYTGELFF.

The J gene is TRBJ1-3, the V gene TRBV4-2; D unclear. CDR1 and CDR2 (germline): LGHNA, YNFKEQ. This CDR3 contains 17 residues. V was pared by 0 bases and J by 4 bases, with 16 bases between. CDR3 residues: CASSQDFRLEVGNTIYF. The CDR3 coding sequence is TGTGCCAGCAGCCAAGATTTCAGGCTCGAAGTGGGAAACACCATATATTTT.

The chain links TRBV11-2 to TRBJ2-7; D perhaps matches TRBD1 (5 bases). In germline, CDR1 is SGHAT, CDR2 FQNNGV. This CDR3 region has 14 residues. The V end lost 5 bases, the J end lost 2 bases, and 13 bases lay between the germline ends. The CDR3 DNA reads as TGTGCCAGCAGCAATAACAGGAAAGCCTACGAGCAGTACTTC. This codes for CASSNNRKAYEQYF.

The chain is built from TRBV28 and TRBJ1-4; D is unresolved. This CDR3 has 11 residues. V was trimmed by 9 bases and J by 8 bases, leaving 10 bases between them. Germline loops: CDR1 MDHEN, CDR2 SYDVKM. CDR3 loop: CARPDLEKLFF. The CDR3 region has the DNA TGTGCCAGACCAGATTTGGAAAAACTGTTTTTT.